This T cell receptor beta chain originates from a study of shared clonotypes between healthy human individuals. Study overall: A couple of women and a few men aged 18 to 49 made up the donors. Study findings and constraints: Across subsets, estimated richness was generally greater for naive than for memory populations.

Profiled with immunoSEQ multiplex PCR; TCRdb holds only in-frame clones, not every one. This table has some 2.1 million clones, 93% appearing once. Concerning this clone: What it binds is unknown.

Between the trimmed V and J ends, which lost 2 bases and 7 bases, there was a span of 11 bases. Looked up from germline, CDR1 is MNHEY and CDR2 is SMNVEV (reference sequence). The CDR3 totals 13 residues. Naive CD8 populations comprised CD45RO-negative cells positively selected for CCR7, excluding terminally differentiated effector memory CD45RA+ cells. J is TRBJ1-2 and V is TRBV27; D gene unclear. The specimen was naive CD8+ T cells from PBMCs. This TCR came from a man aged 18 to 29 in good health. Some clones in this sample may be carry-over from other donors' samples. This CDR3 is CASSLLPRTGYTF. The DNA for the CDR3 is TGTGCCAGCAGTTTACTTCCCCGTACTGGCTACACCTTC.